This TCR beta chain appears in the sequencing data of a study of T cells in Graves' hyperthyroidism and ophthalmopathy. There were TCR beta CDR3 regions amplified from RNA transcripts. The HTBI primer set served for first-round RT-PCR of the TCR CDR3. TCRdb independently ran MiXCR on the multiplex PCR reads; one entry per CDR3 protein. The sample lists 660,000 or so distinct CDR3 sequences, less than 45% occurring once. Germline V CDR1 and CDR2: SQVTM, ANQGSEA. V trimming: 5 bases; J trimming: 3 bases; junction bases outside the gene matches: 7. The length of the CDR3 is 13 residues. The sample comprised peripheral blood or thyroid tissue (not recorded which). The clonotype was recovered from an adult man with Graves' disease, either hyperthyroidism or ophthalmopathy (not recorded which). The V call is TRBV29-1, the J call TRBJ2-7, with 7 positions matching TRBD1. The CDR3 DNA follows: TGCAGCGTTCTTACAGGGGAAGGCTACGAGCAGTACTTC. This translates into CSVLTGEGYEQYF.